Here is one TCR beta chain with its context. The target antigen is unknown. CDR1 is DFQATT and CDR2 is SNEGSKA in the germline V gene (reference sequence). V was trimmed by 3 bases and J by 2 bases, leaving 16 bases between them. The CDR3 totals 15 residues. Unique molecular identifiers tagged the TCR beta cDNA libraries. MiXCR was run by TCRdb on the PCR reads, yielding one entry per CDR3 protein. The data contain approximately 440,000 distinct CDR3 sequences, around 40% of them singletons. The source of the sample is a study of post-analysis software for immune sequencing data. Overall study findings and caveats: A significant reduction in normalized Chao1 diversity was observed in multiple sclerosis patients versus controls. The five TRBV segments detected at higher frequency in patients than in controls included TRBV5-6, TRBV5-1 and TRBV20-1.

Sequencing used blood. This chain connects TRBV20-1 to TRBJ2-5; tentative D call: TRBD1 (5 bases). This clonotype was obtained from a girl under 18 with multiple sclerosis. CDR3 sequence reads: CSARLLTGSQETQYF. The CDR3 DNA reads as TGCAGTGCTAGGCTCCTAACAGGATCGCAAGAGACCCAGTACTTC.